The 27 T cell receptor beta chains in this list originate from one sample, sequenced in a study of PD-L1 blockade in urothelial cancer. Sequencing was performed with immunoSEQ multiplex PCR; in TCRdb, only in-frame clones are kept and a portion is missing. Of tens of thousands of clones in the sample, 86% are singletons; the top ten hold approximately 31%. Sequenced material: PBMCs, taken around atezolizumab (anti-PD-L1) treatment. The receptors come from a man aged 55 to 70 with urothelial cancer.

V usage is TRBV9 and J usage is TRBJ1-1; D is unresolved. The length of the CDR3 is 16 residues. Germline-derived CDR1 and CDR2 are SGDLS and YYNGEE. The germline V and J ends were trimmed by 0 bases and 6 bases, with 18 bases remaining between them. CDR3 residues: CASSVVRRGKVSEAFF. The CDR3, as DNA: TGTGCCAGCAGCGTAGTCAGGAGAGGGAAGGTATCTGAAGCTTTCTTT.

V usage is TRBV25-1 and J usage is TRBJ1-6, with TRBD1 as a possible D gene (5 bases). With 6 bases removed from V and 5 bases from J, the gap between germline ends came to 8 bases. The CDR3 is 13 residues long. The germline V gene encodes CDR1 MGHDK and CDR2 SYGVNS. CDR3 DNA: TGTGCCAGCAGCCGGGGGGATAATTCACCCCTCCACTTT. This gives the protein CASSRGDNSPLHF.

This clone was seen just once. The gene calls are TRBV18 and TRBJ2-1, with D possibly TRBD2 on 5 matching bases. This CDR3 has 16 residues. Germline CDR1 is KGHSH and CDR2 is LQKENI. V lost 2 bases to trimming and J lost 2 bases, with 13 bases between them. Written as DNA, the CDR3 is TGTGCCAGCTCACCAAATGGTGGGAGAACCTACAATGAGCAGTTCTTC. Its protein product is CASSPNGGRTYNEQFF.

This clone was observed a few times. This chain connects TRBV19 to TRBJ1-2; 10 bases line up with TRBD1. Germline CDR1 LNHDA, CDR2 SQIVND (reference sequence). The CDR3 runs to 13 residues. Unmatched junction bases numbered 6, after V lost 6 bases and J lost 8 bases. DNA for the CDR3: TGTGCCAGTAGGCGACAGGGGGCGAGCGGCTACACCTTC. Translating gives CASRRQGASGYTF.

This chain links TRBV6-1 with TRBJ1-5; 10 nucleotides match TRBD1. The trim removed 5 bases at V and 5 bases at J, leaving 3 bases unmatched. Germline-derived CDR1 and CDR2 are MNHNS and SASEGT. The CDR3 length is 14 residues. CDR3: CASSSDRGHQPQHF. The CDR3 DNA sequence: TGTGCCAGCAGTTCCGACAGGGGGCATCAGCCCCAGCATTTT.

The chain couples TRBV7-2 to TRBJ2-7, with 7 positions matching TRBD1. This CDR3 has 17 residues. Germline CDR1 and CDR2: SGHTA and FQGNSA. J gave up 2 bases and V 5 bases, and 15 bases lay outside the gene matches. CDR3 amino acids: CASSPQTGQFTPYEQYF. The CDR3, as DNA: TGTGCCAGCAGCCCCCAAACGGGACAGTTCACCCCCTACGAGCAGTACTTC.

This clone was seen a few times. The chain employs TRBV2 and TRBJ1-2; no definite D call. There are 13 residues in the CDR3. Germline-derived CDR1 and CDR2 are SNHLY and FYNNEI. The ends were cut back, 4 bases at V and 1 base at J, with 7 bases in the middle. The CDR3 loop reads CASSVSVNYGYTF. In DNA form, the CDR3 reads TGTGCCAGCAGTGTGTCGGTTAACTATGGCTACACCTTC.

J is TRBJ2-7 and V is TRBV5-1; tentative D call: TRBD1 (6 bases). Trimming took off 5 bases at V and 3 bases at J, with 15 bases between the two ends. The CDR3 extends over 14 amino acids. Looked up from germline, CDR1 is SGHRS and CDR2 is YFSETQ. The DNA of the CDR3 is TGCGCCAGCAGTTGGCTAGGACAGAGCTACGAGCAGTACTTC. Protein sequence: CASSWLGQSYEQYF.

This clone has a handful of counts. V gene TRBV2 combines with J gene TRBJ1-2, with TRBD1 as a possible D gene (6 bases). V dropped 1 base and J dropped 7 bases, with 13 bases sitting between them. Germline CDR1 is SNHLY and CDR2 is FYNNEI. The CDR3 is 14 amino acids. The CDR3 DNA reads TGTGCCAGCAGTGAAGGTGGCAGGGGCAGTGGCTACACCTTC. Translating it yields CASSEGGRGSGYTF.

The V gene is TRBV27, the J gene TRBJ1-2; 8 bases match TRBD1. Looked up from germline, CDR1 is MNHEY and CDR2 is SMNVEV (reference sequence). The CDR3 is 14 residues long. V was clipped by 3 bases and J by 6 bases; unmatched bases: 6. The CDR3 loop is CASSFLQGANGYTF. The CDR3 DNA follows: TGTGCCAGCAGTTTCCTGCAGGGGGCGAATGGCTACACCTTC.

The gene calls are TRBV6-1 and TRBJ1-4, with a possible D match to TRBD1 (6 bases). The CDR3 is 14 residues long. V lost 3 bases to trimming and J lost 11 bases, with 16 bases between them. Per the germline V gene, CDR1 is MNHNS and CDR2 is SASEGT. The CDR3 DNA reads TGTGCCAGCAGTGATGGCAGGGGATTTGGGAAACTGTTTTTT. Protein sequence: CASSDGRGFGKLFF.

The chain carries TRBV27 and TRBJ1-4; possible D gene TRBD1, 6 bases. V was pared by 6 bases and J by 5 bases, with 19 bases between. This CDR3 contains 16 residues. From germline, CDR1 is MNHEY and CDR2 SMNVEV (reference sequence). The CDR3 sequence is CASSPMGRGLNEKLFF. The CDR3 DNA sequence: TGTGCCAGCAGCCCCATGGGCAGGGGACTAAATGAAAAACTGTTTTTT.

The CDR3 sequence is CASTQTAFYGYTF. The CDR3 DNA is TGTGCCAGCACTCAGACAGCGTTCTATGGCTACACCTTC. The chain has TRBV28 and TRBJ1-2, with a weak D call TRBD1 (5 bases). The CDR3 is made up of 13 amino acids. CDR1 and CDR2 from the germline V gene are MDHEN and SYDVKM. V gave up 7 bases and J gave up 4 bases, with 13 bases separating them.

This clone was seen a few times. One end of the junction is discordant with germline, which a read error may explain. The V call is TRBV5-6, the J call TRBJ2-7; 8 bases are shared with TRBD1. The CDR3 has 13 amino acids. Germline lookup yields CDR1 SGHDT and CDR2 YYEEEE. DNA for the CDR3: TGTGCCAGCAGCTCACCGGACAGGGCCCCGACGGACTTC. Translating gives CASSSPDRAPTDF. The full variable domain, with the rest looked up from reference TRBV5-6 and TRBJ2-7, is DAGVTQSPTHLIKTRGQQVTLRCSPKSGHDTVSWYQQALGQGPQFIFQYYEEEERQRGNFPDRFSGHQFPNYSSELNVNALLLGDSALYLCASSSPDRAPTDFGPGTRLTVT.

The genes are TRBV19 and TRBJ2-7, with D unresolved. Looked up from germline, CDR1 is LNHDA and CDR2 is SQIVND (reference sequence). This CDR3 is built from 13 residues. Trimming took 0 bases from V and 5 from J, leaving 8 bases between them. CDR3 loop: CASSIEANNEQYF. The CDR3 region has the DNA TGTGCCAGTAGTATAGAGGCCAACAACGAGCAGTACTTC.

V usage is TRBV27 and J usage is TRBJ2-7; TRBD2 agrees at 9 bases. CDR1 is MNHEY and CDR2 is SMNVEV in the germline V gene (reference sequence). Trimming cost V 2 bases and J 6 bases; bases outside gene matches: 5. The CDR3 has 14 amino acids. The CDR3 coding sequence is TGTGCCAGCAGTTTACGGCGGGAGGGCCTCGAGCAGTACTTC. Amino acids: CASSLRREGLEQYF.

This clone was detected only once. The gene calls are TRBV6-1 and TRBJ2-2, with D maybe TRBD1 (6 bases). Trimming pared 6 bases from V and 1 base from J, leaving 9 bases between. The CDR3 totals 14 residues. Per the germline V gene, CDR1 is MNHNS and CDR2 is SASEGT. The CDR3 sequence: CASRPGQNTGELFF. CDR3 sequence (DNA): TGTGCCAGCAGGCCGGGACAGAACACCGGGGAGCTGTTTTTT.

This clone was seen more than once but under ten times. V usage is TRBV29-1 and J usage is TRBJ1-1, with 8 bases that match TRBD1. The CDR3 runs to 13 residues. CDR1 SQVTM and CDR2 ANQGSEA come from the germline V gene. The J segment lost 1 base and the V segment lost 7 bases, leaving 5 bases of the junction unmatched. This CDR3 reads CSAVTGANTEAFF. For the CDR3, the DNA is TGCAGCGCCGTGACAGGGGCGAACACTGAAGCTTTCTTT.

The V gene is TRBV7-8, the J gene TRBJ2-7; TRBD1 matches at 9 bases. There are 13 residues in the CDR3. Looked up from germline, CDR1 is SGHVS and CDR2 is FQNEAQ. The trim removed 4 bases at V and 3 bases at J, leaving 1 base unmatched. The CDR3 is CASSWGQGYEQYF. In DNA form, the CDR3 reads TGTGCCAGCAGCTGGGGACAGGGCTACGAGCAGTACTTC. The entire variable domain, with the rest obtained from reference TRBV7-8 and TRBJ2-7, is as follows: GAGVSQSPRYKVAKRGQDVALRCDPISGHVSLFWYQQALGQGPEFLTYFQNEAQLDKSGLPSDRFFAERPEGSVSTLKIQRTQQEDSAVYLCASSWGQGYEQYFGPGTRLTVT.

The CDR3 is CASRGRGGGRQPQHF. The CDR3 region has the DNA TGTGCCAGCAGGGGAAGAGGGGGGGGACGGCAGCCCCAGCATTTT. The genes are TRBV6-6 and TRBJ1-5; D is possibly TRBD1 (6 bases). Germline-derived CDR1 and CDR2 are MNHNY and SVGAGI (reference sequence). Deletions cut 6 bases from V and 7 bases from J, with 19 bases between. This CDR3 has 15 residues.

This sequence joins TRBV4-2 and TRBJ2-7; 13 nucleotides align to TRBD2. CDR1 is LGHNA and CDR2 is YNFKEQ in the germline V gene. Trimming at V came to 5 bases and at J to 4 bases, leaving 8 bases not matched to a gene. This CDR3 comprises 16 residues. The CDR3 region is CASSSRTSGRGYEQYF. In nucleotides, the CDR3 is TGTGCCAGCAGCTCCCGGACTAGCGGGAGAGGTTACGAGCAGTACTTC.

The chain joins TRBV5-1 to TRBJ2-1; 9 nucleotides match TRBD1. Looked up from germline, CDR1 is SGHRS and CDR2 is YFSETQ. Losses at the gene ends were 3 bases for V and 1 base for J; bases not matched to a gene: 8. This CDR3 has 17 amino acids. CDR3 nucleotides: TGCGCCAGCAGCTATCATGGGACAGGGCCTTCCTACAATGAGCAGTTCTTC. Amino acids: CASSYHGTGPSYNEQFF.

The CDR3 region is CASSERGRAGGSDEQYF. In DNA form, the CDR3 reads TGTGCCAGCAGTGAAAGGGGTCGGGCAGGTGGATCCGACGAGCAGTACTTC. The chain combines TRBV25-1 with TRBJ2-7; tentative D call: TRBD1 (5 bases). Germline V lookup: CDR1 MGHDK, CDR2 SYGVNS. The CDR3 spans 17 residues. The V end was cut by 2 bases, the J end by 5 bases, with 22 bases between.

This clone was seen just once. The genes are TRBV13 and TRBJ2-5; 12 bases fit TRBD2. Germline V gives CDR1 PRHDT, CDR2 FYEKMQ (reference sequence). There are 17 residues in the CDR3. The V and J ends lost 5 bases and 7 bases, in that order; junction bases with no gene match: 14. CDR3 sequence (DNA): TGTGCCAGCAGCGTGGGACTAGCGGGCTCTCCGGGTGTGACCCAGTACTTC. It encodes CASSVGLAGSPGVTQYF. The variable domain in full, completed from reference TRBV13 and TRBJ2-5, reads AAGVIQSPRHLIKEKRETATLKCYPIPRHDTVYWYQQGPGQDPQFLISFYEKMQSDKGSIPDRFSAQQFSDYHSELNMSSLELGDSALYFCASSVGLAGSPGVTQYFGPGTRLLVL.

In nucleotides, the CDR3 is TGTGCCAGCAGTGAATACAGGTCCAATCAGCCCCAGCATTTT. Translation gives CASSEYRSNQPQHF. The rearrangement joins TRBV2 to TRBJ1-5; D is possibly TRBD1 (5 bases). The CDR3 loop spans 14 amino acids. Germline-derived CDR1 and CDR2 are SNHLY and FYNNEI. The V gene lost 2 bases and the J gene lost 3 bases, with 8 bases spanning the gap.

This clone was seen a few times. The chain employs TRBV18 and TRBJ1-1, with D hard to call. V was cut by 2 bases and J by 1 base, with 14 bases left in between. This CDR3 has 16 amino acids. CDR1 is KGHSH and CDR2 is LQKENI in the germline V gene. The CDR3 region has the DNA TGTGCCAGCTCACCAGTGAGAAACAGAGCGAACACTGAAGCTTTCTTT. Translated, it gives CASSPVRNRANTEAFF.

V is TRBV23-1 and J is TRBJ2-1, with a weak D call TRBD2 (6 bases). TRBV23-1 is an ORF for which the function is uncertain. The CDR3 has 13 amino acids. Trimming left V 9 bases short and J 5 bases short, with 14 bases between. CDR3 in amino acids: CASTGVGHNEQFF. As DNA, the CDR3 is TGCGCCAGTACGGGGGTGGGGCACAATGAGCAGTTCTTC.